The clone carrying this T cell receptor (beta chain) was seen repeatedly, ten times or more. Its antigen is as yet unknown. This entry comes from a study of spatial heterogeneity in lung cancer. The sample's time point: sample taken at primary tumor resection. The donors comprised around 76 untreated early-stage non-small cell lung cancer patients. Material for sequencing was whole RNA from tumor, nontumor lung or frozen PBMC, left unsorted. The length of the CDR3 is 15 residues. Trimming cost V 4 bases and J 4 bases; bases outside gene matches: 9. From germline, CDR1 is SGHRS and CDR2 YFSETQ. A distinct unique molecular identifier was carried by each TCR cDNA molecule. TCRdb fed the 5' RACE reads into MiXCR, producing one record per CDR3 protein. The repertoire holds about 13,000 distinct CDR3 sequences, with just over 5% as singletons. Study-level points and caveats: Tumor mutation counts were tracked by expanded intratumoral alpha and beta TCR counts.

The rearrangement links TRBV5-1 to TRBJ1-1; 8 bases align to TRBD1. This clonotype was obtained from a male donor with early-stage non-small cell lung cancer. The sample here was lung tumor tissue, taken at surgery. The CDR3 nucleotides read TGCGCCAGCAGCACATCCCAGGGGGCCAGCACTGAAGCTTTCTTT. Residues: CASSTSQGASTEAFF.